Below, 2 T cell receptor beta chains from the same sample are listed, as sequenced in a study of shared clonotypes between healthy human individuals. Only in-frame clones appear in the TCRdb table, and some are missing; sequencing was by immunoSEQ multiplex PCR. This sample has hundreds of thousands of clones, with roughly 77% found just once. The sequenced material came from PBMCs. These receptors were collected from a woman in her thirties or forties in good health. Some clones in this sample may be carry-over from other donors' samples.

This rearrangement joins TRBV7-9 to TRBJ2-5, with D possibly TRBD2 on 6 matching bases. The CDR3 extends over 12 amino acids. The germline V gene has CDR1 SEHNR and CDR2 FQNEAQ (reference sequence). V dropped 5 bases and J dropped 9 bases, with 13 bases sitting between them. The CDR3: CASSQEGEAQYF. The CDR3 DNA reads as TGTGCCAGCAGCCAAGAAGGGGAGGCCCAGTACTTC.

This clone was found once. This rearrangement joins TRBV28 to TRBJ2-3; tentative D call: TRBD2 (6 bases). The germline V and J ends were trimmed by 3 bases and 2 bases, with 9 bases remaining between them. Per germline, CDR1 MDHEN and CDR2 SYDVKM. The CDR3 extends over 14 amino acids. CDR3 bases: TGTGCCAGCAGTTTTGCGGGAAACACAGATACGCAGTATTTT. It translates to CASSFAGNTDTQYF. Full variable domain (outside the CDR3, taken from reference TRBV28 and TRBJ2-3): DVKVTQSSRYLVKRTGEKVFLECVQDMDHENMFWYRQDPGLGLRLIYFSYDVKMKEKGDIPEGYSVSREKKERFSLILESASTNQTSMYLCASSFAGNTDTQYFGPGTRLTVL.